The 4 T cell receptor beta chains below all came from one sample that was sequenced in a study of molecular identifiers for immune sequencing clone quantification. TCRdb re-called the PCR reads with MiXCR, one entry per CDR3 protein. The repertoire includes 400,000 to 600,000 distinct CDR3 sequences, roughly 24% of them detected once, and around 0.8% sits in the top ten. The sample comprised naive CD8+ T cells from blood, with Jurkat cell RNA spiked in. Specified subset: FACS-sorted CD8+CD4-CCR7+CD45RA+ naive T cells. The receptors stem from a human donor in good health. Some libraries in this study had Jurkat cell RNA spiked in.

This chain connects TRBV14 to TRBJ2-3; possible D gene TRBD2, 5 bases. The CDR3 length is 15 residues. V gave up 0 bases and J gave up 6 bases, with 13 bases separating them. Germline-derived CDR1 and CDR2 are SGHDN and FVKESK. The CDR3 DNA follows: TGTGCCAGCAGCCAAGATGGACTTCTCTTGGATACGCAGTATTTT. It specifies CASSQDGLLLDTQYF.

This chain connects TRBV9 to TRBJ1-4; a possible D gene is TRBD1 (5 bases). Germline CDR1 is SGDLS and CDR2 is YYNGEE. The ends were cut back, 0 bases at V and 8 bases at J, with 11 bases in the middle. This CDR3 has 14 amino acids. The CDR3 protein is CASSVGQGREKLFF. The CDR3, as DNA: TGTGCCAGCAGCGTAGGTCAGGGAAGAGAAAAACTGTTTTTT.

The J gene is TRBJ2-3, the V gene TRBV27, with a possible D match to TRBD2 (5 bases). The CDR3 spans 12 residues. V lost 11 bases and J lost 8, with 17 bases in between. In germline, CDR1 is MNHEY, CDR2 SMNVEV (reference sequence). CDR3: CAVLGPEGTQYF. CDR3 nucleotide sequence: TGTGCCGTCCTTGGGCCAGAGGGTACGCAGTATTTT.

A remark on this clonotype: Since a much larger clone is just one base distant, this may be a read error. The V gene is TRBV4-2, the J gene TRBJ2-5, with D possibly TRBD2 on 5 matching bases. The CDR3 totals 14 residues. CDR1 is LGHNA and CDR2 is YNFKEQ in the germline V gene. The CDR3 sequence is CARSQEGAEETQYF. The CDR3 nucleotides are TGTGCCCGCAGCCAAGAAGGAGCGGAAGAGACCCAGTACTTC.